Below are 10 T cell receptor beta chains sequenced from a single sample in a study of PD-L1 blockade in urothelial cancer. The time point was: peripheral blood 6 weeks after treatment start. Profiling relied on immunoSEQ multiplex PCR, and the TCRdb table lists in-frame clones only, not all of them. The repertoire holds about 45,000 clones, with almost 85% as singletons. This material consisted of PBMCs, taken around atezolizumab (anti-PD-L1) treatment. These receptors were obtained from a man in his 60s with urothelial cancer.

This chain uses TRBV7-6 with TRBJ2-7; the match to TRBD1 covers 10 bases. Germline CDR1 and CDR2: SGHVS and FNYEAQ. V was pared by 3 bases and J by 5 bases, with 4 bases of the junction left unmatched. The CDR3 spans 14 residues. Here the CDR3 DNA reads TGTGCCAGCAGCTTCCGGACAGGGGGAAACGAGCAGTACTTC. Its protein is CASSFRTGGNEQYF.

V and J are TRBV14 and TRBJ2-1; 9 bases line up with TRBD1. The germline CDR1 and CDR2 sequences are SGHDN and FVKESK. With V trimmed by 2 bases and J by 8 bases, 22 bases remained unmatched. The CDR3 spans 20 residues. CDR3 region: CASSQIYGLPLGQGDHEQFF. In nucleotides, the CDR3 is TGTGCCAGCAGCCAAATTTACGGATTACCGTTGGGACAGGGTGACCATGAGCAGTTCTTC.

The chain carries TRBV5-4 and TRBJ2-2; a possible D gene is TRBD1 (5 bases). CDR3 length: 15 amino acids. The ends were cut back, 1 base at V and 4 bases at J, with 11 bases in the middle. Per germline, CDR1 SGHNT and CDR2 YYREEE (reference sequence). The CDR3 region is CASSLWQGSTGELFF. The CDR3 coding sequence is TGTGCCAGCAGCTTGTGGCAGGGTTCCACCGGGGAGCTGTTTTTT.

The chain combines TRBV7-2 with TRBJ2-7; 7 positions agree with TRBD1. This CDR3 region has 14 residues. The ends lost 7 bases at V and 0 bases at J; junction bases unmatched: 6. CDR1 and CDR2 (germline): SGHTA, FQGNSA. Here the CDR3 reads CASKKWDSSYEQYF. CDR3 in DNA: TGTGCCAGCAAGAAATGGGACAGCTCCTACGAGCAGTACTTC.

The chain employs TRBV11-2 and TRBJ2-7; 14 bases match TRBD2. Trimming removed 6 bases from V and 5 bases from J; junction bases left unmatched: 12. CDR3 size: 17 residues. Germline values: CDR1 SGHAT, CDR2 FQNNGV. In DNA form, the CDR3 reads TGTGCCAGCAGGTGGACTGGGACTAGCGGGAGCATGAACGAGCAGTACTTC. It encodes CASRWTGTSGSMNEQYF.

The rearrangement uses TRBV28 and TRBJ2-7, with D maybe TRBD1 (6 bases). Trimming stripped 3 bases from V and 3 bases from J, with 9 bases between. From germline, CDR1 is MDHEN and CDR2 SYDVKM. This CDR3 has 13 residues. CDR3 amino acids: CASSLTTGYEQYF. DNA of the CDR3: TGTGCCAGCAGTTTGACGACAGGCTACGAGCAGTACTTC.

The rearrangement joins TRBV7-9 to TRBJ1-1; D is unresolved. Trimming cost V 5 bases and J 7 bases, with 14 bases left between them. The V gene's germline CDR1 is SEHNR and CDR2 FQNEAQ (reference sequence). The CDR3 extends over 13 amino acids. CDR3: CASSQRPGVEAFF. The CDR3 DNA is TGTGCCAGCAGCCAACGACCGGGAGTTGAAGCTTTCTTT. Complete variable domain (other parts from reference TRBV7-9 and TRBJ1-1): DTGVSQNPRHKITKRGQNVTFRCDPISEHNRLYWYRQTLGQGPEFLTYFQNEAQLEKSRLLSDRFSAERPKGSFSTLEIQRTEQGDSAMYLCASSQRPGVEAFFGQGTRLTVV.

This clone was detected once. In nucleotides, the CDR3 is TGTGCCAGCAGTAAGACACAGGGTCGGATGAACACTGAAGCTTTCTTT. Translating gives CASSKTQGRMNTEAFF. The gene calls are TRBV11-2 and TRBJ1-1; TRBD1 might be the D (6 bases). V gave up 6 bases and J gave up 0 bases, with 17 bases separating them. Per germline, CDR1 SGHAT and CDR2 FQNNGV. This CDR3 has 16 residues.

The chain links TRBV7-9 to TRBJ2-5; D gene unclear. Trimming pared 4 bases from V and 3 bases from J, leaving 3 bases between. The CDR3 totals 11 residues. Looked up from germline, CDR1 is SEHNR and CDR2 is FQNEAQ (reference sequence). CDR3 loop: CASSSEETQYF. In nucleotides, the CDR3 is TGTGCCAGCAGCTCCGAAGAGACCCAGTACTTC.

The rearrangement links TRBV6-5 to TRBJ2-7; no reliable D call. V was cut by 6 bases and J by 4 bases, with 13 bases left in between. CDR3 length equals 13 residues. Per germline, CDR1 MNHEY and CDR2 SVGAGI. The DNA for the CDR3 is TGTGCCAGCAGAACCAGGATTGGGTACGAGCAGTACTTC. As protein: CASRTRIGYEQYF.